This T cell receptor (beta chain) came from a study of shared clonotypes between healthy human individuals. Findings and caveats of the study: Sorted-subset sequencing was shown by rarefaction to be incomplete despite large depth. Tissues were not sampled, only blood, and their repertoires likely differ.

Those who donated, Caucasian adults without exception, all lived in Nashville, Tennessee. V was shortened by 7 bases and J by 5 bases, with 18 bases between the two germline ends. The V gene's germline CDR1 is SGHRS and CDR2 YFSETQ. This CDR3 comprises 15 residues. Sorted-subset replicate PCRs used 150 to 200 ng DNA, some 30,000 T cell genomes. Data came from immunoSEQ multiplex PCR; TCRdb stores just in-frame clones and leaves some out. The sample consists of roughly 400,000 clones, around 96% of them appearing once. A word on this clone: Its specificity is unknown.

This receptor was obtained from a man younger than 40 in good health. This chain links TRBV5-1 with TRBJ2-2; D is perhaps TRBD1 or TRBD2 (5 bases each). Sequenced material: memory CD8+ T cells sorted from blood. Subset denoted: CD45RO+ cells pooled with CCR7-negative TemRA cells. The CDR3 DNA sequence: TGCGCCAGCCGACCGGGGCCAGGAGATACCGGGGAGCTGTTTTTT. This translates into CASRPGPGDTGELFF.